This TCR beta chain originates from a study of tumor-infiltrating lymphocytes in primary liver carcinoma. Study results and limitations: Tumor-adjacent and tumor-blood pairs shared a smaller degree of overlap than tumor region pairs. With p = 0.039, the top-250-clone fraction in tumors significantly exceeded that in blood.

Bulk tissue was left unsorted, and RNA and DNA were co-extracted from 20-30 mg of it. Through surgical resection, the patients' primary liver carcinoma was treated. Using a constant-region primer together with ProtoScript II reverse transcriptase, TCR beta cDNA was made from about 500 ng of total RNA. Employing slightly modified ARM-PCR, three nested multiplex PCR rounds were run, and these gave rise to the TCR beta libraries. With TRBV1-TRBV30 forward primers and a C-beta reverse primer, the first two PCR rounds were run for about 10 cycles each. TCRdb used MiXCR to reprocess the multiplex PCR reads, holding one entry per CDR3 protein. The table lists about 96,000 distinct CDR3 sequences, about 70% of them singletons. Points on this clonotype: No antigen is known for it.

The CDR3 has 14 residues. V shed 10 bases and J shed 7 bases, with 23 bases lying between them. J is TRBJ2-7 and V is TRBV12-3 or TRBV12-4, with D uncertain. The material sequenced was tumor-adjacent normal liver tissue. The sequence was obtained from a man aged 40-55 years with primary liver carcinoma and hepatitis B virus infection. As DNA, the CDR3 is TGTGCCATCCTCCAGAGTGCTCGGCGCTATGAGCAGTACTTC. It yields the protein CAILQSARRYEQYF.